A single sample gave rise to the 2 T cell receptor beta chains below, sequenced in a study of blood T cell repertoires in COVID-19 (dated by TCRdb to about 2020). The library was prepared using the immunoSEQ multiplex PCR assay. Drawn from immuneACCESS, this table holds only the in-frame rearrangements with V and J called that TCRdb kept. Clones are partly lost; checked studies trace under half to an unresolved V gene and leave the rest unexplained. Across this sample there are 250,000 or so clones, with around 84% seen only once. The ten largest clones add up to about 1.6% of the sample. The sequenced sample was PBMCs or T cells enriched from blood (not recorded which). The receptors stem from a woman aged 45-65 years who had recovered from COVID-19.

The chain carries TRBV4-3 and TRBJ2-7; TRBD2 is a possible D gene (6 bases). V was clipped by 0 bases and J by 1 base, with 10 bases between them. CDR3 length equals 15 residues. In germline, CDR1 is LGHNA, CDR2 YSLEER. The DNA for the CDR3 is TGCGCCAGCAGCCAAGAAAGGCGGGAATCCTACGAGCAGTACTTC. Translation gives CASSQERRESYEQYF.

J is TRBJ1-2 and V is TRBV4-1, with D perhaps matching TRBD1 (6 bases). The CDR3 has 15 amino acids. The V gene's germline CDR1 is MGHRA and CDR2 YSYEKL. V lost 2 bases and J lost 4, with 14 bases in between. In nucleotides, the CDR3 is TGCGCCAGCAGCCAATCCGGACAGCGAATCTATGGCTACACCTTC. Translation gives CASSQSGQRIYGYTF.